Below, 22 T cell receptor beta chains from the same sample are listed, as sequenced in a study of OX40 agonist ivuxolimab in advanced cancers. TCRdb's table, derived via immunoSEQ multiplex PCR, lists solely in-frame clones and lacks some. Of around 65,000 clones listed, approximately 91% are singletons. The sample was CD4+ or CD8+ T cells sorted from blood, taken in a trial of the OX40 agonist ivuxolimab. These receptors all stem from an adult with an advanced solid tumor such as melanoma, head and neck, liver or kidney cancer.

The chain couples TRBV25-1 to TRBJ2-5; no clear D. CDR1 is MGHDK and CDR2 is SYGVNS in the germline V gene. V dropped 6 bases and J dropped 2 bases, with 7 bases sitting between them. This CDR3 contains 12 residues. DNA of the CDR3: TGTGCCAGCAGCCCACAACAAGAGACCCAGTACTTC. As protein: CASSPQQETQYF.

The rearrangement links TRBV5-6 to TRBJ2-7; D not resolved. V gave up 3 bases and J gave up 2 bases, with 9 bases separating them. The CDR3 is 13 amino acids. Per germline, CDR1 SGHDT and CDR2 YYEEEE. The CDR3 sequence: CASSSTVTYEQYF. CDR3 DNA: TGTGCCAGCAGCTCGACTGTTACCTACGAGCAGTACTTC. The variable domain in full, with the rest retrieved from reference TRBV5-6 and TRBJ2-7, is DAGVTQSPTHLIKTRGQQVTLRCSPKSGHDTVSWYQQALGQGPQFIFQYYEEEERQRGNFPDRFSGHQFPNYSSELNVNALLLGDSALYLCASSSTVTYEQYFGPGTRLTVT.

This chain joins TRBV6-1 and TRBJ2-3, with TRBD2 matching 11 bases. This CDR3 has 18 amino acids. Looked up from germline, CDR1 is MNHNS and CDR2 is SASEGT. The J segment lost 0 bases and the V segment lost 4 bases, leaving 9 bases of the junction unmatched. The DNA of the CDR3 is TGTGCCAGCAGTGTTAGCGGGAGGGCCCTTATGAGCACAGATACGCAGTATTTT. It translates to CASSVSGRALMSTDTQYF.

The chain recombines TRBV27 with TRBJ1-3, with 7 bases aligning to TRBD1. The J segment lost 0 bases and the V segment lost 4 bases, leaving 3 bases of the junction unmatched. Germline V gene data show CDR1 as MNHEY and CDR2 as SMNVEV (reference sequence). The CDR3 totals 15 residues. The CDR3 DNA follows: TGTGCCAGCAGTTATACAGGGGCCTCTGGAAACACCATATATTTT. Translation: CASSYTGASGNTIYF.

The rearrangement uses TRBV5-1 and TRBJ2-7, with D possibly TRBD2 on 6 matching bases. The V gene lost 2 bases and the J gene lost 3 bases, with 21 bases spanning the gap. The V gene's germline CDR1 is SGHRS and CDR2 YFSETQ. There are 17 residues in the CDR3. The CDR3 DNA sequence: TGCGCCAGCAGCTTAGATCAGGGAGGCCCGAGGTTCTACGAGCAGTACTTC. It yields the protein CASSLDQGGPRFYEQYF.

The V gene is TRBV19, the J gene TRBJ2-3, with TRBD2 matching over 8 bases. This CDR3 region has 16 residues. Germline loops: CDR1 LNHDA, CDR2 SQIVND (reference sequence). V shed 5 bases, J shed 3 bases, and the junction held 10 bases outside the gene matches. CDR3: CASSPLTAGATDTQYF. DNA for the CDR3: TGTGCCAGTAGTCCACTAACAGCGGGAGCAACAGATACGCAGTATTTT.

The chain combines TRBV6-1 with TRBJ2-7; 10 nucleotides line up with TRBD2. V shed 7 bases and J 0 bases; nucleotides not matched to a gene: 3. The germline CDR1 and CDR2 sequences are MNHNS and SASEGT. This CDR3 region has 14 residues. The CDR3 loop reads CASIASGSSYEQYF. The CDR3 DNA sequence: TGTGCCAGCATTGCTAGCGGGAGCTCCTACGAGCAGTACTTC.

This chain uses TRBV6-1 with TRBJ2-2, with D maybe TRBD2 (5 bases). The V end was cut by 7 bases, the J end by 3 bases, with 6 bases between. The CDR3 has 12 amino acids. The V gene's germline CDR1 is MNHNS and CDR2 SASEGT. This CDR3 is CASMRDTGELFF. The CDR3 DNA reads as TGTGCCAGCATGAGGGACACCGGGGAGCTGTTTTTT.

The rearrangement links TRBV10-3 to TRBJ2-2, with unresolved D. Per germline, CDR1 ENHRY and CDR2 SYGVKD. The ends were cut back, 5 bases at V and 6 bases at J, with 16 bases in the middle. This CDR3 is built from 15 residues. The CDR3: CAISKGLSSAGELFF. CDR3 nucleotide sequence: TGTGCCATCAGTAAGGGTCTGTCCTCCGCCGGGGAGCTGTTTTTT.

CDR3 amino acids: CASSKGQPSYEQYF. The CDR3 DNA follows: TGTGCCAGCAGCAAGGGACAGCCTTCCTACGAGCAGTACTTC. The chain carries TRBV7-3 and TRBJ2-7, with 7 bases fitting TRBD1. Germline V lookup: CDR1 SGHTA, CDR2 FQGTGA. V shed 5 bases and J 1 base; nucleotides not matched to a gene: 5. The length of the CDR3 is 14 residues.

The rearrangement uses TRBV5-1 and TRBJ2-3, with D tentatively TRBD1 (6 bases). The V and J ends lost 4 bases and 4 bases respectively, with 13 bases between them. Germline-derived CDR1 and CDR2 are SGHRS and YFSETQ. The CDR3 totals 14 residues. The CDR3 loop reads CASSPRDTADTQYF. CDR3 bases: TGCGCCAGCAGCCCCCGGGACACAGCAGATACGCAGTATTTT.

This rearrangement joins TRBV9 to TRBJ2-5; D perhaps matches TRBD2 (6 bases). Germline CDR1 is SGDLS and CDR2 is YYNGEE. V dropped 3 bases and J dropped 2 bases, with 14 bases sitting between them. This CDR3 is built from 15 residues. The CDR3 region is CASSAYPGGQETQYF. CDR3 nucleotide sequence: TGTGCCAGCAGCGCATACCCCGGAGGGCAAGAGACCCAGTACTTC.

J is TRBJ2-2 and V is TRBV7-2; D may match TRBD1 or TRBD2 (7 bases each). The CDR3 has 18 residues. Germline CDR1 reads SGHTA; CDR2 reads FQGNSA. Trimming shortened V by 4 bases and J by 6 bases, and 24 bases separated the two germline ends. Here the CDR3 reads CASSYHGARGGRAGELFF. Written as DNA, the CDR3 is TGTGCCAGCAGCTACCACGGGGCCAGGGGGGGCAGAGCCGGGGAGCTGTTTTTT.

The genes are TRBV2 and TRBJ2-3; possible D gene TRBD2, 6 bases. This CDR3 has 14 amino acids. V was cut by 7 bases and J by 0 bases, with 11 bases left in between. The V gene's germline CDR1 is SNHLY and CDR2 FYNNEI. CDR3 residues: CASKVAASTDTQYF. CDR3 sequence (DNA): TGTGCCAGCAAGGTAGCGGCTAGCACAGATACGCAGTATTTT. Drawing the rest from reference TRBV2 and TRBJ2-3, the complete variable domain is EPEVTQTPSHQVTQMGQEVILRCVPISNHLYFYWYRQILGQKVEFLVSFYNNEISEKSEIFDDQFSVERPDGSNFTLKIRSTKLEDSAMYFCASKVAASTDTQYFGPGTRLTVL.

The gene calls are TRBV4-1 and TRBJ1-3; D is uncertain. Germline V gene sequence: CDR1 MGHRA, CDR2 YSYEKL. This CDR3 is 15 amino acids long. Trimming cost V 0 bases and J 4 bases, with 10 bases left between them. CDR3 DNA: TGCGCCAGCAGCCAAGACCTGGGGTTCGGAAACACCATATATTTT. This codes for CASSQDLGFGNTIYF.

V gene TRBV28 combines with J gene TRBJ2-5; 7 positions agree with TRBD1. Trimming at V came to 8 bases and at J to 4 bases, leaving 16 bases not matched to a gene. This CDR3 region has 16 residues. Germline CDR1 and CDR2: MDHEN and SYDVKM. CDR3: CASPSLTGQSGETQYF. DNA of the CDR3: TGTGCCAGCCCTTCATTGACAGGGCAATCCGGAGAGACCCAGTACTTC.

Here the CDR3 reads CASSQGLAPSQETQYF. CDR3 bases: TGTGCCAGCAGCCAAGGCCTAGCCCCTAGCCAAGAGACCCAGTACTTC. The chain combines TRBV4-2 with TRBJ2-5; TRBD2 is a possible D gene (5 bases). Germline V gene lookup returns CDR1 LGHNA and CDR2 YNFKEQ. V lost 1 base, J lost 1 base, and 13 bases lay in between. CDR3 length equals 16 residues.

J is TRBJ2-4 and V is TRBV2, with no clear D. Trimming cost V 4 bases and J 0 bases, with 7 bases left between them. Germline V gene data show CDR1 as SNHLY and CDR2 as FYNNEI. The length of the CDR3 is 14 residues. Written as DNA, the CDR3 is TGTGCCAGCAGTGTTTCCCTAGCCAAAAACATTCAGTACTTC. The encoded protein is CASSVSLAKNIQYF.

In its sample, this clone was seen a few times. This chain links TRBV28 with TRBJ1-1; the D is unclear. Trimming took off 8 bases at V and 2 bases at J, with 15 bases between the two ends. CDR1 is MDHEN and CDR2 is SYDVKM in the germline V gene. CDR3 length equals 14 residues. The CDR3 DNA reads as TGTGCCAGCCATTACGGAGCGGATAACACTGAAGCTTTCTTT. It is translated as CASHYGADNTEAFF.

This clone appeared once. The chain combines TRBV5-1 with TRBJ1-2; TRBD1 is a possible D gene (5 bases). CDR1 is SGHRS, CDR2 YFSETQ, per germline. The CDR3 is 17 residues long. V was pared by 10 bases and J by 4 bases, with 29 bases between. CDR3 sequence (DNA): TGCGCCTCCTTTGGTTCTGGATCCAGGGAGAACCTCTATGGCTACACCTTC. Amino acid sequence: CASFGSGSRENLYGYTF. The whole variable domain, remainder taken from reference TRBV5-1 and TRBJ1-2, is KAGVTQTPRYLIKTRGQQVTLSCSPISGHRSVSWYQQTPGQGLQFLFEYFSETQRNKGNFPGRFSGRQFSNSRSEMNVSTLELGDSALYLCASFGSGSRENLYGYTFGSGTRLTVV.

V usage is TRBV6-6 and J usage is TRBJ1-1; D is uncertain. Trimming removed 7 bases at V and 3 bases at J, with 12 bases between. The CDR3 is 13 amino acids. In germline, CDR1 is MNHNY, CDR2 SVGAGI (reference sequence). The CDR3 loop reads CASTVGRDTEAFF. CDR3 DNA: TGTGCCAGCACGGTCGGGAGGGACACTGAAGCTTTCTTT.

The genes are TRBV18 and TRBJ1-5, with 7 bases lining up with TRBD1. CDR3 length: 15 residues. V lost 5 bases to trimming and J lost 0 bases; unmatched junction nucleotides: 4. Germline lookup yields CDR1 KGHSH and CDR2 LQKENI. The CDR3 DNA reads TGTGCCAGCTCATCTACAGGGGATAGCAATCAGCCCCAGCATTTT. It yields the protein CASSSTGDSNQPQHF.